The present T cell receptor beta chain was sequenced within a study of blood T cell repertoires in COVID-19. Study-wide context: Acute-phase and convalescent COVID-19 samples originated in the United States, Italy and Spain.

Under the authors' procedure: Reference gene primer amplification gave nucleated cell count estimates. The repertoire was sequenced with immunoSEQ multiplex PCR; TCRdb's copy has only in-frame clones and lacks some. The DNA was the basis for D and trimming; V, J and clone size are from that table. Counted here are some 180,000 clones, approximately 92% occurring once; the ten biggest clones make up 0.45% to 0.65%. The CDR3 runs to 16 residues. Germline V lookup: CDR1 MRHNA, CDR2 SNTAGT. The junction had 8 bases not matched to a gene; V was cut back by 6 bases and J by 2 bases. This chain joins TRBV6-4 and TRBJ2-7; 12 positions agree with TRBD2. Sequencing used peripheral blood. The TCR comes from a man aged 50-60 years with acute or convalescent COVID-19. DNA of the CDR3: TGTGCCAGCAGGACTAGCGGGGGTGATCCCCCCTACGAGCAGTACGTC. Protein sequence: CASRTSGGDPPYEQYV.